These T cell receptor beta chains were read from a single sample in a study of blood T cell repertoires in COVID-19. Sequenced by immunoSEQ multiplex PCR; TCRdb stores in-frame clones only, minus some. The table lists about 210,000 clones, approximately 80% of them singletons. The source material was peripheral blood. The receptors were gathered from a human donor in a cohort sampled during active COVID-19. Each CDR3 is given with its conserved first and last residue. Each record gives: clone size, D gene, V gene, J gene, CDR3 protein, CDR3 DNA. The D gene is left open where the match is weak. The size field is filled for only some rows; it gives once, few, many or a size class.

clone size: once
D gene: .
V gene: TRBV27
J gene: TRBJ1-2
CDR3 protein: CASSLGSSWAYGYTF
CDR3 DNA: TGTGCCAGCAGTTTGGGGAGCAGTTGGGCCTATGGCTACACCTTC

clone size: .
D gene: TRBD2
V gene: TRBV28
J gene: TRBJ2-1
CDR3 protein: CASSLTSGEYNEQFF
CDR3 DNA: TGTGCCAGCAGTTTGACTAGCGGGGAATACAATGAGCAGTTCTTC

clone size: .
D gene: TRBD1
V gene: TRBV15
J gene: TRBJ1-4
CDR3 protein: CATSRDPTGGVKEKLFF
CDR3 DNA: TGTGCCACCAGCAGAGATCCCACAGGGGGCGTTAAAGAAAAACTGTTTTTT

clone size: .
D gene: TRBD1
V gene: TRBV6-1
J gene: TRBJ1-2
CDR3 protein: CASSESRGTGGFGYTF
CDR3 DNA: TGTGCCAGCAGTGAGAGCCGTGGAACAGGGGGCTTTGGCTACACCTTC

clone size: .
D gene: TRBD2
V gene: TRBV4-3
J gene: TRBJ2-4
CDR3 protein: CASSQDSASGAQYF
CDR3 DNA: TGCGCCAGCAGCCAAGATAGTGCTAGCGGGGCCCAGTACTTC

clone size: .
D gene: TRBD2
V gene: TRBV13
J gene: TRBJ2-1
CDR3 protein: CASSYLAGGQGYEQFF
CDR3 DNA: TGTGCCAGCAGCTATTTAGCGGGAGGGCAGGGCTATGAGCAGTTCTTC

clone size: .
D gene: TRBD2
V gene: TRBV7-2
J gene: TRBJ2-3
CDR3 protein: CASTRSSGGAIDTQYF
CDR3 DNA: TGTGCCAGCACGCGATCTAGCGGGGGGGCTATAGATACGCAGTATTTT

clone size: .
D gene: .
V gene: TRBV15
J gene: TRBJ1-5
CDR3 protein: CATSRDGLSRSNQPQHF
CDR3 DNA: TGTGCCACCAGCAGAGACGGACTCAGTAGAAGCAATCAGCCCCAGCATTTT

clone size: .
D gene: .
V gene: TRBV2
J gene: TRBJ1-2
CDR3 protein: CASNSDRSNYGYTF
CDR3 DNA: TGTGCCAGCAACTCCGACAGATCTAACTATGGCTACACCTTC

clone size: .
D gene: .
V gene: TRBV30
J gene: TRBJ1-6
CDR3 protein: CAWSLQPGHYNSPLHF
CDR3 DNA: TGTGCCTGGAGTCTACAGCCGGGACACTATAATTCACCCCTCCACTTT

clone size: .
D gene: TRBD1
V gene: TRBV28
J gene: TRBJ1-3
CDR3 protein: CASSPNRGIGNTIYF
CDR3 DNA: TGTGCCAGCAGTCCGAACAGGGGAATAGGAAACACCATATATTTT

clone size: once
D gene: .
V gene: TRBV27
J gene: TRBJ2-1
CDR3 protein: CASSRMASDEQFF
CDR3 DNA: TGTGCCAGCAGTCGCATGGCTAGCGATGAGCAGTTCTTC

clone size: once
D gene: .
V gene: TRBV7-9
J gene: TRBJ1-2
CDR3 protein: CASSYPAGYGYTF
CDR3 DNA: TGTGCCAGCAGCTACCCAGCAGGCTATGGCTACACCTTC

clone size: .
D gene: .
V gene: TRBV19
J gene: TRBJ2-1
CDR3 protein: CASSITLGANEQFF
CDR3 DNA: TGTGCCAGTAGTATTACACTAGGTGCCAATGAGCAGTTCTTC

clone size: .
D gene: TRBD2
V gene: TRBV28
J gene: TRBJ2-7
CDR3 protein: CASSLELAGGPVQYF
CDR3 DNA: TGTGCCAGCAGTTTAGAATTAGCGGGAGGGCCGGTGCAGTACTTC

clone size: .
D gene: .
V gene: TRBV3-1/TRBV3-2
J gene: TRBJ1-1
CDR3 protein: CASSLREEDTEAFF
CDR3 DNA: TGTGCCAGCAGCCTCCGAGAGGAGGACACTGAAGCTTTCTTT